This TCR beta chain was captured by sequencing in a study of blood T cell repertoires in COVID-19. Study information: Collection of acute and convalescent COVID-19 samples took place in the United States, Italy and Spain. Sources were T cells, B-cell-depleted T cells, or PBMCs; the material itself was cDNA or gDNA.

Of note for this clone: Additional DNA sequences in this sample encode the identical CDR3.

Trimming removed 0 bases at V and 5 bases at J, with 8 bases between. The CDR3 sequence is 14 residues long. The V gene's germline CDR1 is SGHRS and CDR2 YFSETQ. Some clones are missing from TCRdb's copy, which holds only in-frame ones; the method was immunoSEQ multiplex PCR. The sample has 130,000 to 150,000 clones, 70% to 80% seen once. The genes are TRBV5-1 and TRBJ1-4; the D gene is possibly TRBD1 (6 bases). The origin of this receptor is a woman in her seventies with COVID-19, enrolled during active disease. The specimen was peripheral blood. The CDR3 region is CASSLGQGNEKLFF. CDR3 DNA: TGCGCCAGCAGCTTGGGCCAGGGGAATGAAAAACTGTTTTTT.